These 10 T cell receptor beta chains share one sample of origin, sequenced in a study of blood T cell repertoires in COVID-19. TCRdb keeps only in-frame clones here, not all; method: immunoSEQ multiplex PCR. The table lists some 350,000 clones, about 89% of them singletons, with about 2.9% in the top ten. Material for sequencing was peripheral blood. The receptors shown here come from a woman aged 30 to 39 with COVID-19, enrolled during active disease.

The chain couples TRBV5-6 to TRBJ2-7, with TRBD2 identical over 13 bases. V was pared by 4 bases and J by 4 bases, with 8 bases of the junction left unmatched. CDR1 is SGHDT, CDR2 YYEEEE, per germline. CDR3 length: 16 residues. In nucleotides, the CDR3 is TGTGCCAGCAGCCCGCCTGGACTAGCGGGAGAGTACGAGCAGTACGTC. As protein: CASSPPGLAGEYEQYV.

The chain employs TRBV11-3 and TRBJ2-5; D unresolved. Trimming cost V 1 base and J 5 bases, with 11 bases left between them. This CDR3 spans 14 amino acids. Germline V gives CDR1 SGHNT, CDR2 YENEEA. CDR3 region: CASSLVSIGETQYF. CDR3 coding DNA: TGTGCCAGCAGCTTAGTTTCGATCGGGGAGACCCAGTACTTC.

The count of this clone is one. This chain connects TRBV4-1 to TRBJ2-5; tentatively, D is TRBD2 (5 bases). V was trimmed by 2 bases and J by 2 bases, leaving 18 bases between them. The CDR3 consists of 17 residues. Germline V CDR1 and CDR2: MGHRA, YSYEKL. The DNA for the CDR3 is TGCGCCAGCAGCCAAATCGCAAGACTAAGACGGCAAGAGACCCAGTACTTC. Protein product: CASSQIARLRRQETQYF.

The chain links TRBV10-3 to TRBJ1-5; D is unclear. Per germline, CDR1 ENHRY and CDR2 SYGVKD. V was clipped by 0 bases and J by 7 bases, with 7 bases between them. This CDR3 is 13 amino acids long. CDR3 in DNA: TGTGCCATCAGTGAGTCGGGGAGGCAGCCCCAGCATTTT. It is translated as CAISESGRQPQHF.

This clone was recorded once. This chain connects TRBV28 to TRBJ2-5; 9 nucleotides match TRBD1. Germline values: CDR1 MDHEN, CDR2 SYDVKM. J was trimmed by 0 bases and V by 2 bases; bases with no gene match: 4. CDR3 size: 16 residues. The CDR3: CASSLPGTGYQETQYF. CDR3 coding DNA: TGTGCCAGCAGTTTACCCGGGACAGGGTACCAAGAGACCCAGTACTTC. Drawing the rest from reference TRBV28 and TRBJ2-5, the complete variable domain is DVKVTQSSRYLVKRTGEKVFLECVQDMDHENMFWYRQDPGLGLRLIYFSYDVKMKEKGDIPEGYSVSREKKERFSLILESASTNQTSMYLCASSLPGTGYQETQYFGPGTRLLVL.

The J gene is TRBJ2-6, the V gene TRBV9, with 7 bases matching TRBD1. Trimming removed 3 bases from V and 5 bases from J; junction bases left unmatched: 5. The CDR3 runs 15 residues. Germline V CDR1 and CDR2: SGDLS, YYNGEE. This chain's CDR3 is CASSAGQLRANVLTF. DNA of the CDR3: TGTGCCAGCAGCGCGGGACAGTTGAGGGCCAACGTCCTGACTTTC. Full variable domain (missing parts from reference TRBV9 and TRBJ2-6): DSGVTQTPKHLITATGQRVTLRCSPRSGDLSVYWYQQSLDQGLQFLIQYYNGEERAKGNILERFSAQQFPDLHSELNLSSLELGDSALYFCASSAGQLRANVLTFGAGSRLTVL.

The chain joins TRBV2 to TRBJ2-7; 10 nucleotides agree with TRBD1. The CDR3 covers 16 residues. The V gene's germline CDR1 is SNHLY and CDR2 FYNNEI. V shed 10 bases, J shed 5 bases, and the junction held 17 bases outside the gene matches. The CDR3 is CATSPRRGTGAHEQYV. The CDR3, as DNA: TGTGCCACCTCCCCGAGGCGGGGGACAGGGGCCCACGAGCAGTACGTC.

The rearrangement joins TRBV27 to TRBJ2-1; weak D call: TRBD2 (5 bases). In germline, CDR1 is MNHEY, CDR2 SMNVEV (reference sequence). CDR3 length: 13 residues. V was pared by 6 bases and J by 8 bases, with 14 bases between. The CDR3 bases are TGTGCCAGCAGCACCTGGGGAGTTGATGAGCAGTTCTTC. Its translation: CASSTWGVDEQFF.

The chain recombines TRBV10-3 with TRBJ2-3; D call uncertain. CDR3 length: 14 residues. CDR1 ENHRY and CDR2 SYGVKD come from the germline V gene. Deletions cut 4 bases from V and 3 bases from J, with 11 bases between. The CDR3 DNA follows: TGTGCCATCAGTGTGACGGAGCCAACAGATACGCAGTATTTT. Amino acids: CAISVTEPTDTQYF.

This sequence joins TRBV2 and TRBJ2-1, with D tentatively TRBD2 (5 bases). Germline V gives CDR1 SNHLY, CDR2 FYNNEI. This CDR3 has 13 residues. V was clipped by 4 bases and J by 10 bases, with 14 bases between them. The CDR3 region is CASSVGSSGEQFF. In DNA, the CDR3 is TGTGCCAGCAGTGTTGGGAGCTCGGGGGAGCAGTTCTTC.